The 17 T cell receptor beta chains listed next were all sequenced from one sample in a study of T cells in Graves' hyperthyroidism and ophthalmopathy. Amplified regions were TCR beta CDR3 sequences from RNA transcripts. First-round RT-PCR targeting the TCR CDR3 was performed with the HTBI primer set. Via MiXCR, TCRdb re-called the multiplex PCR reads, giving one row per CDR3 protein. The table lists some 600,000 distinct CDR3 sequences, over 11% of them singletons. Material: blood. These receptors were collected from a woman in her twenties or thirties with Graves' hyperthyroidism that later progressed to Graves' ophthalmopathy.

This clonotype was counted at least ten times. V is TRBV28 and J is TRBJ2-1, with a possible D match to TRBD1 (5 bases). CDR3 length equals 17 residues. The germline V gene encodes CDR1 MDHEN and CDR2 SYDVKM. Deletions cut 5 bases from V and 8 bases from J, with 25 bases between. The chain's CDR3 is CASSPFDLQGSSDEQFF. The CDR3 DNA sequence: TGTGCCAGCAGTCCATTCGATCTCCAGGGTTCCTCCGATGAGCAGTTCTTC. The full variable domain, its missing parts supplied by reference TRBV28 and TRBJ2-1, is DVKVTQSSRYLVKRTGEKVFLECVQDMDHENMFWYRQDPGLGLRLIYFSYDVKMKEKGDIPEGYSVSREKKERFSLILESASTNQTSMYLCASSPFDLQGSSDEQFFGPGTRLTVL.

This clonotype was seen many times. The CDR3: CASSYPLFREQYF. DNA of the CDR3: TGTGCCAGCAGTTACCCCCTCTTTAGGGAGCAGTACTTC. The genes are TRBV28 and TRBJ2-7; no clear D gene. CDR1 is MDHEN, CDR2 SYDVKM, per germline. Trimming took off 4 bases at V and 7 bases at J, with 14 bases between the two ends. The CDR3 length is 13 residues.

This clonotype was counted many times. The rearrangement joins TRBV28 to TRBJ1-6; unclear D gene. This CDR3 contains 11 residues. The ends were cut back, 5 bases at V and 13 bases at J, with 9 bases in the middle. Germline V gene data show CDR1 as MDHEN and CDR2 as SYDVKM. The CDR3 nucleotides read TGTGCCAGCAGTCTTGGTCGGCCCCTCCACTTT. Translated: CASSLGRPLHF.

In its sample, this clonotype was seen many times. The chain employs TRBV2 and TRBJ2-2; possibly TRBD1 or TRBD2 for D (5 bases each). The CDR3 loop spans 15 amino acids. Per the germline V gene, CDR1 is SNHLY and CDR2 is FYNNEI. Trimming stripped 3 bases from V and 1 base from J, with 9 bases between. CDR3 in amino acids: CASSEGVVNTGELFF. CDR3 nucleotide sequence: TGTGCCAGCAGTGAGGGGGTAGTGAACACCGGGGAGCTGTTTTTT.

The table lists this clonotype with many counts. The J gene is TRBJ2-5, the V gene TRBV12-3 or TRBV12-4; D tentatively fits TRBD1 or TRBD2 (5 bases each). V lost 4 bases to trimming and J lost 6 bases, with 18 bases between them. This CDR3 region has 15 residues. This CDR3 reads CASSWLGTYPKTQYF. CDR3 nucleotide sequence: TGTGCCAGCAGTTGGTTGGGGACCTACCCAAAGACCCAGTACTTC.

This clonotype has ten or more counts. V gene TRBV19 combines with J gene TRBJ1-1; D is possibly TRBD1 (5 bases). Trimming cost V 5 bases and J 0 bases, with 13 bases left between them. Germline V gene lookup returns CDR1 LNHDA and CDR2 SQIVND (reference sequence). The CDR3 has 15 residues. The CDR3 DNA reads as TGTGCCAGTAGTCCCTTAGACAGCATGAACACTGAAGCTTTCTTT. This translates into CASSPLDSMNTEAFF. Variable domain in full (rest from reference TRBV19 and TRBJ1-1): DGGITQSPKYLFRKEGQNVTLSCEQNLNHDAMYWYRQDPGQGLRLIYYSQIVNDFQKGDIAEGYSVSREKKESFPLTVTSAQKNPTAFYLCASSPLDSMNTEAFFGQGTRLTVV.

This clonotype was found many times. The J gene is TRBJ2-2, the V gene TRBV5-5; perhaps TRBD2 as D (6 bases). Trimming removed 2 bases from V and 6 bases from J, with 11 bases in between. Germline CDR1 reads SGHKS; CDR2 reads YYEKEE (reference sequence). The CDR3 runs to 14 residues. This CDR3 reads CASSFLRESGELFF. CDR3 DNA: TGTGCCAGCAGCTTCCTCCGGGAGTCCGGGGAGCTGTTTTTT. Full variable domain (missing parts from reference TRBV5-5 and TRBJ2-2): DAGVTQSPTHLIKTRGQQVTLRCSPISGHKSVSWYQQVLGQGPQFIFQYYEKEERGRGNFPDRFSARQFPNYSSELNVNALLLGDSALYLCASSFLRESGELFFGEGSRLTVL.

The chain joins TRBV6-2 or TRBV6-3 to TRBJ1-5, with 9 bases matching TRBD1. CDR1 is MNHEY and CDR2 is SVGEGT in the germline V gene. The ends lost 6 bases at V and 5 bases at J; junction bases unmatched: 11. The CDR3 loop spans 16 amino acids. The CDR3 region has the DNA TGTGCCAGCAGCCGTCTTGGGACAGGGAAAGATCAGCCCCAGCATTTT. The encoded protein is CASSRLGTGKDQPQHF.

This clonotype has more than one count but fewer than ten. The CDR3 coding sequence is TGTGCCAGTAGTTACGGGGGGAGCTACACCTTC. Its protein is CASSYGGSYTF. This rearrangement joins TRBV19 to TRBJ1-2; perhaps TRBD1 as D (5 bases). The V gene lost 5 bases and the J gene lost 9 bases, with 10 bases spanning the gap. The CDR3 is 11 residues long. Germline V lookup: CDR1 LNHDA, CDR2 SQIVND (reference sequence).

This clonotype came up many times. CDR3 loop: CASSRGERTGYTF. The CDR3 DNA sequence: TGTGCCAGCTCACGGGGGGAGAGGACTGGCTACACCTTC. The genes are TRBV18 and TRBJ1-2, with D perhaps TRBD1 (5 bases). V was clipped by 4 bases and J by 7 bases, with 13 bases between them. The CDR3 is 13 residues long. Germline CDR1 KGHSH, CDR2 LQKENI.

In its sample, this clonotype was seen many times. The gene calls are TRBV28 and TRBJ1-1; D remains ambiguous. Trimming stripped 7 bases from V and 7 bases from J, with 13 bases between. Germline CDR1 and CDR2: MDHEN and SYDVKM. CDR3 length equals 12 residues. CDR3 nucleotides: TGTGCCAGCACCGCAGCCTTATATGAAGCTTTCTTT. Translating gives CASTAALYEAFF.

This clonotype was seen ten or more times. The V and J genes are TRBV11-2 and TRBJ2-3; 8 bases line up with TRBD2. CDR1 and CDR2 from the germline V gene are SGHAT and FQNNGV. Trimming cost V 1 base and J 10 bases; bases outside gene matches: 25. CDR3 length equals 20 residues. CDR3 coding DNA: TGTGCCAGCAGCTTAGGGCATGGTGTCGGGAGGGGTCTAGCACAGATATCGCAGTATTTT. Translated, it gives CASSLGHGVGRGLAQISQYF.

J is TRBJ1-1 and V is TRBV20-1; no clear D. V lost 5 bases, J lost 4 bases, and 8 bases lay in between. This CDR3 is 11 amino acids long. Looked up from germline, CDR1 is DFQATT and CDR2 is SNEGSKA (reference sequence). The CDR3, as DNA: TGCAGTGCTCCCTACAGCACTGAAGCTTTCTTT. This encodes CSAPYSTEAFF.

There are many counts of this clonotype. This chain links TRBV27 with TRBJ1-1; D perhaps matches TRBD1 (5 bases). The germline CDR1 and CDR2 sequences are MNHEY and SMNVEV (reference sequence). This CDR3 region has 14 residues. V gave up 6 bases and J gave up 1 base, with 12 bases separating them. CDR3 sequence (DNA): TGTGCCAGCAGAGTGATGCAGGGGAACACTGAAGCTTTCTTT. Its protein product is CASRVMQGNTEAFF.

This clonotype was detected ten times or more. V usage is TRBV20-1 and J usage is TRBJ1-1; no clear D gene. The CDR3 has 14 residues. The germline V gene encodes CDR1 DFQATT and CDR2 SNEGSKA (reference sequence). Trimming removed 5 bases from V and 3 bases from J, with 16 bases in between. The CDR3 region is CSAFRYALDTEAFF. CDR3 nucleotide sequence: TGCAGTGCTTTCCGATATGCTTTGGACACTGAAGCTTTCTTT.

The table lists this clonotype with many counts. This chain joins TRBV7-6 and TRBJ2-2; TRBD1 might be the D (6 bases). Trimming removed 1 base from V and 6 bases from J, with 15 bases in between. The CDR3 sequence is 16 residues long. CDR1 and CDR2 (germline): SGHVS, FNYEAQ. This CDR3 reads CASSLDPRGKAGELFF. CDR3 bases: TGTGCCAGCAGCTTAGACCCGAGGGGGAAGGCCGGGGAGCTGTTTTTT.

The count of this clonotype is one. The chain employs TRBV12-3 or TRBV12-4 and TRBJ2-1; 7 bases match TRBD2. J lost 8 bases, V lost 4 bases, and 14 bases had no gene match. This CDR3 spans 16 amino acids. The CDR3 coding sequence is TGTGCCAGCAGTTCCCGGTGGGGCGGGAGCTCGGATGAGCAGTTCTTC. This encodes CASSSRWGGSSDEQFF.